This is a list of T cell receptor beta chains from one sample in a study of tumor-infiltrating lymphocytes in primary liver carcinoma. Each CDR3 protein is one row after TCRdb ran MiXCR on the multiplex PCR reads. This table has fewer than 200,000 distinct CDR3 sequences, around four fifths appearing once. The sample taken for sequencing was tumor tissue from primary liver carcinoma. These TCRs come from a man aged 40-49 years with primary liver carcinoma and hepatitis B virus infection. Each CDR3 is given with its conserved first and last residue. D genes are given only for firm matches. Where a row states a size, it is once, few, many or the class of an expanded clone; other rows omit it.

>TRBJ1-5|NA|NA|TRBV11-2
CASNLVGVTGSNLPQHF
TGTGCCAGTAACTTAGTAGGGGTAACAGGGAGCAATCTGCCCCAGCATTTT
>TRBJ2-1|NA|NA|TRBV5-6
CASRIDGRGPYNEQFF
TGTGCCAGCAGGATCGACGGGAGAGGGCCCTACAATGAGCAGTTCTTC
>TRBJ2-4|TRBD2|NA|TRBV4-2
CASSRGVGLAEKNIQYF
TGTGCCAGCAGTCGAGGTGTGGGACTAGCGGAAAAAAACATTCAGTACTTC
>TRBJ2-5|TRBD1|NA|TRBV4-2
CASSQDGTGGQETEYF
TGTGCTAGCAGCCAGGACGGGACAGGGGGCCAAGAGACCGAGTACTTC
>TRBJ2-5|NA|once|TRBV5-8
CDSSPGPEETQYF
TGTGACAGCAGCCCGGGACCTGAAGAGACCCAGTACTTC
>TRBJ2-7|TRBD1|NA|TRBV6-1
CASTRTGSYDQYF
TGTGCCAGTACCCGGACAGGTTCCTACGATCAGTACTTC
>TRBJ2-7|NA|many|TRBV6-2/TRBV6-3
CASSSSSPYEQYF
TGTGCCAGCAGTTCAAGCTCCCCCTACGAGCAGTACTTC
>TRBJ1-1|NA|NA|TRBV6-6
CASSTGNTTEAFF
TGTGCCAGCAGCACAGGGAATACTACTGAAGCTTTCTTT
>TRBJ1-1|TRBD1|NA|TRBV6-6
CACRTGGSTGAFF
TGTGCCTGCAGGACAGGGGGGTCTACTGGAGCTTTCTTT
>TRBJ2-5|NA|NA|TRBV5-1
CASSLAGAGGALQETQYF
TGCGCCAGCAGCTTGGCCGGGGCTGGTGGGGCCCTACAAGAGACCCAGTACTTC
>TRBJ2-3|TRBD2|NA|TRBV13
CTSSQGGRGRDTQYF
TGTACCAGCAGTCAAGGAGGGAGGGGCAGAGATACGCAGTATTTT
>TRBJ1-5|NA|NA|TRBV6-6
CVSSDRSSNQPQHF
TGTGTCAGCAGCGACAGGAGTAGCAATCAGCCCCAGCATTTT
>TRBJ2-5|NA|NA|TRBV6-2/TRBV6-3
CASTPQRAQETQYF
TGTGCCAGCACCCCCCAGAGAGCCCAAGAGACTCAGTACTTC
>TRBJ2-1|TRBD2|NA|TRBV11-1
CASCSPSTSGSRNEQFF
TGTGCCAGCTGTTCCCCCTCGACTAGCGGGAGTCGAAATGAGCAGTTCTTT
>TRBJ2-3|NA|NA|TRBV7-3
CASSKALGSTRYF
TGTGCCAGCAGCAAAGCCTTAGGAAGCACGCGGTATTTT
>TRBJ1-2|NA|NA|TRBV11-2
CASTDSINYGYTF
TGTGCCAGTACAGACAGCATTAATTATGGCTACACCTTC
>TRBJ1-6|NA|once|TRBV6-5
CASSYTPGLESLLHF
TGTGCCAGCAGTTACACACCGGGGCTGGAATCACTCCTCCACTTT
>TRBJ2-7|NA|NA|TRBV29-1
CSVHPSRVKPYEQYF
TGCAGCGTACACCCTTCCAGGGTCAAGCCCTACGAGCAGTACTTC
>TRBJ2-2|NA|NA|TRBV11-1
CASNYTGPFFGELFF
TGTGCCAGTAACTATACAGGACCTTTCTTCGGGGAGCTGTTTTTT
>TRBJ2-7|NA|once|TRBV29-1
CSVMDAPSEQYF
TGCAGCGTTATGGACGCACCCAGCGAGCAGTACTTC
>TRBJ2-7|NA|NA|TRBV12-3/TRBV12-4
CASSLRQDSFYEQYF
TGTGCCAGCAGTTTACGGCAGGACAGCTTCTACGAGCAGTACTTC
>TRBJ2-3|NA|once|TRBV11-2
CTSSLDNGSITDTQYF
TGCACCAGCAGCTTAGACAACGGGAGTATAACAGATACGCAGTATTTT
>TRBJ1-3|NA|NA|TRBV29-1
CSISRTAQSENTIYF
TGCAGCATCTCTCGGACAGCCCAGAGTGAAAACACCATATATTTT
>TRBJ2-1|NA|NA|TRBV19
CVSSIGQNRVHEQFF
TGTGTCAGTAGTATCGGGCAGAACAGGGTGCATGAGCAGTTCTTC
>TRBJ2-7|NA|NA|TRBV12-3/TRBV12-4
CGSTLTSSYEQYF
TGTGGCAGCACTCTGACATCCTCCTACGAGCAGTACTTC
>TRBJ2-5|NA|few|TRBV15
CATSRGGSQETQYF
TGTGCCACCAGCAGAGGCGGTAGCCAAGAGACCCAGTACTTC
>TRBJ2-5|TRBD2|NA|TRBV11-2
CGSSLGASGQESQYF
TGTGGCAGTAGCTTAGGGGCTAGCGGACAAGAGAGCCAGTACTTC
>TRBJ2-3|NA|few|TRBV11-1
CTSNSGGSSVGARTDTQYF
TGTACCAGCAACTCTGGGGGAAGCTCTGTTGGAGCCCGTACAGATACGCAGTATTTT
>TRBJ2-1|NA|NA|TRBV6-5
CASSQDREHFF
TGTGCCAGCAGTCAGGACCGGGAGCACTTCTTC
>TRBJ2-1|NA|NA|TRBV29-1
CSVALGETNNEQLF
TGCAGCGTTGCCCTCGGTGAAACGAACAATGAGCAACTCTTC
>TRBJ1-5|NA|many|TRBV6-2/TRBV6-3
CASSLGGFRAHSNQPQHF
TGTGCCAGCAGTTTGGGAGGGTTCCGGGCTCATAGCAATCAGCCCCAGCATTTT
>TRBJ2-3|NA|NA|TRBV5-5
CGSNLETGTDMQYF
TGTGGCAGCAACTTGGAGACGGGAACAGATATGCAGTATTTT
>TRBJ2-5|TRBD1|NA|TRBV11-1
CTSSQGQGVIQETQYF
TGTACCAGTAGCCAAGGACAGGGGGTAATTCAAGAGACACAGTACTTC
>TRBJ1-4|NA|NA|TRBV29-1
CSGGTREKLFF
TGCAGCGGAGGAACTCGGGAAAAACTGTTTTTT
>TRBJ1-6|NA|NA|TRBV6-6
CASTSTGFSHLHF
TGTGCCAGCACTTCAACAGGGTTTTCACACCTCCACTTT
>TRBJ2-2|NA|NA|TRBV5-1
CASRGSDTGELFF
TGCGCCAGCCGAGGTTCGGACACCGGGGAGCTGTTTTTT
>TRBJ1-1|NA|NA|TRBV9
CASSPPTRMGEAFF
TGTGCCAGTAGCCCTCCCACAAGGATGGGTGAAGCTTTCTTT
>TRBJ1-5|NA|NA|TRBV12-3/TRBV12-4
CTSTRGTEINQPHHF
TGTACCAGCACGCGGGGCACCGAAATAAATCAGCCCCACCATTTT
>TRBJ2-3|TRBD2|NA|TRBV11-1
CASSFRGRQTDTQYF
TGTGCCAGCAGCTTTCGCGGGAGGCAGACAGATACGCAATATTTT
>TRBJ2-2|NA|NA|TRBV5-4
CASRPGANTGGLFF
TGTGCCAGTAGGCCAGGGGCGAACACCGGGGGGCTGTTTTTT